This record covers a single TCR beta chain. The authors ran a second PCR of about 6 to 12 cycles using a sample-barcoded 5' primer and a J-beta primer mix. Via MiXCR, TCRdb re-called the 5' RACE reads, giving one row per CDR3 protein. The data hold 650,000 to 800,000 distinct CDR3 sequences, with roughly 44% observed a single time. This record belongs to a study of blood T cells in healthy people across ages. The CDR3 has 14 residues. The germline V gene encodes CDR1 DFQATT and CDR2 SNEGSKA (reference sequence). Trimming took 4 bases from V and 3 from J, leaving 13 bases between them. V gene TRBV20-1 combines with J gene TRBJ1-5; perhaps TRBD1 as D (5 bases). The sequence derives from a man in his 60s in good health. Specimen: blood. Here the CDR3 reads CSANDRDANQPQHF. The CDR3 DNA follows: TGCAGTGCTAATGACCGGGACGCCAATCAGCCCCAGCATTTT.